These 20 T cell receptor beta chains share one sample of origin, sequenced in a study of blood T cell repertoires in COVID-19. Repertoires were generated with immunoSEQ multiplex PCR, while TCRdb's copy carries only in-frame clones and drops some. The profile covers some 510,000 clones, with 85% to 90% appearing a single time and less than 2% taken by the ten largest. The sequenced material came from PBMCs or T cells enriched from blood (not recorded which). The receptors shown here come from a woman between 35 and 50 years old who had recovered from COVID-19.

This clone has just a few counts. The chain carries TRBV7-9 and TRBJ2-2; TRBD1 matches 9 bases. CDR1 and CDR2 from the germline V gene are SEHNR and FQNEAQ (reference sequence). Unmatched junction bases numbered 6, after V lost 4 bases and J lost 3 bases. The CDR3 is 16 amino acids. The DNA for the CDR3 is TGTGCCAGCAGCTCACTACGGGACAGGGACACCGGGGAGCTGTTTTTT. Its translation is CASSSLRDRDTGELFF.

The rearrangement uses TRBV7-9 and TRBJ1-3; tentatively, D is TRBD1 (6 bases). Germline lookup yields CDR1 SEHNR and CDR2 FQNEAQ (reference sequence). The CDR3 sequence is 15 residues long. Trimming took 5 bases from V and 5 from J, leaving 16 bases between them. The CDR3 DNA is TGTGCCAGCAGCGGTGCGAGGGGGAACAGAAACACCATATATTTT. Translated: CASSGARGNRNTIYF.

This clone was observed once. The J gene is TRBJ1-2, the V gene TRBV9, with TRBD1 matching 8 bases. J was trimmed by 3 bases and V by 4 bases; bases with no gene match: 8. The germline CDR1 and CDR2 sequences are SGDLS and YYNGEE. The CDR3 has 15 amino acids. The CDR3 sequence: CASSPRTGRDYGYTF. In DNA form, the CDR3 reads TGTGCCAGCAGCCCCCGGACAGGGAGAGACTATGGCTACACCTTC.

The CDR3 nucleotides are TGTGCCAGCAGCGAACACGCAGAGCAGGGGAGATCTGGAAACACCATATATTTT. Protein: CASSEHAEQGRSGNTIYF. The chain joins TRBV9 to TRBJ1-3, with a tentative D call TRBD1 (6 bases). The CDR3 consists of 18 residues. Deletions cut 3 bases from V and 1 base from J, with 20 bases between. Germline V gene lookup returns CDR1 SGDLS and CDR2 YYNGEE. Supplemented by reference TRBV9 and TRBJ1-3, the full variable domain reads DSGVTQTPKHLITATGQRVTLRCSPRSGDLSVYWYQQSLDQGLQFLIQYYNGEERAKGNILERFSAQQFPDLHSELNLSSLELGDSALYFCASSEHAEQGRSGNTIYFGEGSWLTVV.

The chain has TRBV5-1 and TRBJ2-3; TRBD2 matches at 7 bases. The CDR3 is 16 amino acids. With 6 bases clipped from V and 1 base from J, the junction kept 11 bases outside the gene matches. From germline, CDR1 is SGHRS and CDR2 YFSETQ. CDR3 in amino acids: CASNDPSGGGTDTQYF. The CDR3 nucleotides are TGCGCCAGCAACGATCCGTCGGGGGGAGGCACAGATACGCAGTATTTT.

CDR3 in DNA: TGTGCCAGTAGTACCTTGGACAGCCAAGAGACCCAGTACTTC. Residues: CASSTLDSQETQYF. This chain links TRBV19 with TRBJ2-5, with TRBD1 as a possible D gene (6 bases). V gave up 4 bases and J gave up 1 base, with 10 bases separating them. Germline V gene data show CDR1 as LNHDA and CDR2 as SQIVND (reference sequence). This CDR3 has 14 residues.

The chain is built from TRBV6-5 and TRBJ2-6; TRBD2 agrees at 7 bases. V lost 6 bases, J lost 4 bases, and 6 bases stayed unmatched. Germline values: CDR1 MNHEY, CDR2 SVGAGI. This CDR3 region has 15 residues. The CDR3 region is CASSGRWEGANVLTF. In nucleotides, the CDR3 is TGTGCCAGCAGCGGGAGGTGGGAAGGGGCCAACGTCCTGACTTTC.

The CDR3 nucleotides read TGCGCCAGCAGCGAACTAGTGTTGGAGACCCAGTACTTC. Translating it yields CASSELVLETQYF. The V and J genes are TRBV5-1 and TRBJ2-5; D might be TRBD2 (5 bases). The V gene's germline CDR1 is SGHRS and CDR2 YFSETQ. The V end lost 4 bases, the J end lost 5 bases, and 12 bases lay between the germline ends. CDR3 length equals 13 residues. Using reference TRBV5-1 and TRBJ2-5 for the parts outside the CDR3, the full variable domain is KAGVTQTPRYLIKTRGQQVTLSCSPISGHRSVSWYQQTPGQGLQFLFEYFSETQRNKGNFPGRFSGRQFSNSRSEMNVSTLELGDSALYLCASSELVLETQYFGPGTRLLVL.

The rearrangement links TRBV29-1 to TRBJ1-4; TRBD1 matches at 9 bases. The CDR3 extends over 13 amino acids. V lost 5 bases to trimming and J lost 5 bases; unmatched junction nucleotides: 3. In germline, CDR1 is SQVTM, CDR2 ANQGSEA. The CDR3 sequence is CSVNRGRNEKLFF. The CDR3 DNA reads TGCAGCGTTAACAGGGGGCGGAATGAAAAACTGTTTTTT.

The chain links TRBV2 to TRBJ2-2, with D unclear. From germline, CDR1 is SNHLY and CDR2 FYNNEI. Trimming took 6 bases from V and 6 from J, leaving 17 bases between them. This CDR3 contains 15 residues. CDR3 region: CASSSARSGSGELFF. The CDR3 region has the DNA TGTGCCAGCAGCAGCGCGCGTTCCGGTTCCGGGGAGCTGTTTTTT. Drawing the rest from reference TRBV2 and TRBJ2-2, the complete variable domain is EPEVTQTPSHQVTQMGQEVILRCVPISNHLYFYWYRQILGQKVEFLVSFYNNEISEKSEIFDDQFSVERPDGSNFTLKIRSTKLEDSAMYFCASSSARSGSGELFFGEGSRLTVL.

V gene TRBV4-1 combines with J gene TRBJ2-3; D may be TRBD2 (6 bases). The length of the CDR3 is 19 residues. V was shortened by 8 bases and J by 0 bases, with 27 bases between the two germline ends. CDR1 and CDR2 from the germline V gene are MGHRA and YSYEKL. CDR3 sequence (DNA): TGCGCCAGCCAGAAACGGAGCGGGCAAGAGAGGGGAAGCACAGATACGCAGTATTTT. Its protein product is CASQKRSGQERGSTDTQYF.

J is TRBJ1-1 and V is TRBV30; TRBD1 aligns across 7 bases. The CDR3 runs 11 residues. Looked up from germline, CDR1 is GTSNPN and CDR2 is SVGIG (reference sequence). V was clipped by 1 base and J by 7 bases; unmatched bases: 0. CDR3 amino acids: CAWSAGGEAFF. The CDR3 bases are TGTGCCTGGAGTGCAGGGGGTGAAGCTTTCTTT.

This clone has a single count. This rearrangement joins TRBV11-3 to TRBJ1-1; 9 bases agree with TRBD1. Germline CDR1 is SGHNT and CDR2 is YENEEA. There are 16 residues in the CDR3. After removal of 5 bases from V and 3 bases from J, the junction contained 10 bases not matched to a gene. The CDR3 region is CASSLSWDRAYTEAFF. CDR3 nucleotides: TGTGCCAGCAGCCTTTCGTGGGACAGGGCGTACACTGAAGCTTTCTTT.

The chain joins TRBV10-1 to TRBJ2-1; D is unclear. This CDR3 comprises 15 residues. V gave up 0 bases and J gave up 6 bases, with 12 bases separating them. Germline loops: CDR1 WNHNN, CDR2 SYGVQD (reference sequence). The CDR3 loop reads CASSESWAALNEQFF. The CDR3 region has the DNA TGCGCCAGCAGTGAGTCATGGGCCGCCCTCAATGAGCAGTTCTTC.

In this sample, this clone turned up a few times. The V call is TRBV19, the J call TRBJ1-3; D remains unclear. Looked up from germline, CDR1 is LNHDA and CDR2 is SQIVND (reference sequence). The germline V and J ends were trimmed by 5 bases and 3 bases, with 14 bases remaining between them. The CDR3 runs to 15 residues. The CDR3 here is CASSPGAQIGNTIYF. In DNA form, the CDR3 reads TGTGCCAGTAGTCCAGGCGCACAGATTGGAAACACCATATATTTT.

CDR3 nucleotide sequence: TGCGCCAGCAGCCCAGACCCGGGAGGGACTGAAGCTTTCTTT. Translating gives CASSPDPGGTEAFF. J is TRBJ1-1 and V is TRBV5-1; D unresolved. Germline V gene lookup returns CDR1 SGHRS and CDR2 YFSETQ. V gave up 4 bases and J gave up 5 bases, with 15 bases separating them. The CDR3 loop spans 14 amino acids.

This chain uses TRBV6-2 or TRBV6-3 with TRBJ2-2, with a possible D match to TRBD2 (5 bases). Germline CDR1 MNHEY, CDR2 SVGEGT. Trimming took 2 bases from V and 4 from J, leaving 20 bases between them. The CDR3 spans 18 residues. In DNA, the CDR3 is TGTGCCAGCAGTTACGTGGGCCCCCTCATCGAGGGCACCGGGGAGCTGTTTTTT. Protein sequence: CASSYVGPLIEGTGELFF.

This chain joins TRBV11-3 and TRBJ2-1, with 14 positions matching TRBD2. V lost 5 bases to trimming and J lost 5 bases; unmatched junction nucleotides: 8. CDR1 SGHNT and CDR2 YENEEA come from the germline V gene. The CDR3 contains 17 residues. CDR3 nucleotide sequence: TGTGCCAGCAGCCCTCTGACTAGCGGGAGGGTCCACAATGAGCAGTTCTTC. It translates to CASSPLTSGRVHNEQFF. Combining the CDR3 with reference TRBV11-3 and TRBJ2-1 gives the whole variable domain EAGVVQSPRYKIIEKKQPVAFWCNPISGHNTLYWYLQNLGQGPELLIRYENEEAVDDSQLPKDRFSAERLKGVDSTLKIQPAELGDSAVYLCASSPLTSGRVHNEQFFGPGTRLTVL.

The rearrangement uses TRBV6-5 and TRBJ1-4; D may be TRBD1 (6 bases). V lost 1 base, J lost 3 bases, and 12 bases lay in between. CDR1 MNHEY and CDR2 SVGAGI come from the germline V gene. The CDR3 sequence is 16 residues long. CDR3 protein: CASSYLQGSANEKLFF. CDR3 nucleotide sequence: TGTGCCAGCAGTTACTTACAGGGATCGGCTAATGAAAAACTGTTTTTT.

The CDR3 region has the DNA TGTGCCAGCAGCTCCCGTCCACCGAGTTACGAGCAGTACTTC. Translating gives CASSSRPPSYEQYF. This chain uses TRBV11-2 with TRBJ2-7, with D unclear. Trimming shortened V by 4 bases and J by 4 bases, and 14 bases separated the two germline ends. CDR1 is SGHAT, CDR2 FQNNGV, per germline. The CDR3 is 14 residues long.